This passage covers 21 T cell receptor beta chains from one sample sequenced in a study of shared clonotypes between healthy human individuals. Some clones are missing from TCRdb's copy, which holds only in-frame ones; the method was immunoSEQ multiplex PCR. Of some 1.4 million clones in the sample, roughly 95% were seen once. Sequencing was done on a sample of naive CD4+ T cells sorted from blood. Indicated subset: CD45RA+ positively selected. Receptor source: a man younger than 40 in good health.

This chain joins TRBV6-6 and TRBJ2-7, with D tentatively TRBD1 or TRBD2 (5 bases each). V shed 6 bases and J shed 0 bases, with 15 bases lying between them. The CDR3 contains 15 residues. Germline V gene sequence: CDR1 MNHNY, CDR2 SVGAGI (reference sequence). CDR3 DNA sequence: TGTGCCAGCAGGCAGATGGGGACGGGCTCCTACGAGCAGTACTTC. It encodes CASRQMGTGSYEQYF.

The chain joins TRBV15 to TRBJ2-1; 9 bases fit TRBD1. V was pared by 1 base and J by 4 bases, with 5 bases of the junction left unmatched. The germline gives CDR1 LNHNV, CDR2 YYDKDF (reference sequence). The CDR3 is 16 amino acids. The CDR3 sequence is CATSRVTGQGYNEQFF. The CDR3 coding sequence is TGTGCCACCAGCAGAGTAACCGGACAGGGGTACAATGAGCAGTTCTTC.

The chain links TRBV5-6 to TRBJ1-4; 10 bases are a match to TRBD1. Germline CDR1 is SGHDT and CDR2 is YYEEEE. The CDR3 totals 16 residues. With V trimmed by 2 bases and J by 6 bases, 7 bases remained unmatched. CDR3 coding DNA: TGTGCCAGCAGCTTTGTGACAGGGGGCCATTATGAAAAACTGTTTTTT. Translated: CASSFVTGGHYEKLFF.

This chain links TRBV2 with TRBJ1-2; D possibly corresponds to TRBD1 (5 bases). Trimming removed 5 bases at V and 1 base at J, with 11 bases between. The CDR3 consists of 14 residues. Germline V lookup: CDR1 SNHLY, CDR2 FYNNEI. The CDR3 DNA is TGTGCCAGCAGTCCAGGGCGGAGTAACTATGGCTACACCTTC. It translates to CASSPGRSNYGYTF.

This chain links TRBV5-4 with TRBJ2-1, with 9 bases that match TRBD2. The CDR3 totals 15 residues. Trimming at V came to 2 bases and at J to 6 bases, leaving 6 bases not matched to a gene. CDR1 and CDR2 (germline): SGHNT, YYREEE (reference sequence). CDR3: CASSFGGRDFNEQFF. The CDR3 nucleotides are TGTGCCAGCAGCTTCGGCGGGAGGGATTTCAATGAGCAGTTCTTC.

The rearrangement uses TRBV28 and TRBJ2-5, with D tentatively TRBD1 (5 bases). Germline loops: CDR1 MDHEN, CDR2 SYDVKM. The V and J ends lost 5 bases and 2 bases respectively, with 12 bases between them. The CDR3 sequence is 14 residues long. This chain's CDR3 is CASSPNRRQETQYF. Here the CDR3 DNA reads TGTGCCAGCAGTCCGAACAGGAGACAAGAGACCCAGTACTTC. Drawing the rest from reference TRBV28 and TRBJ2-5, the complete variable domain is DVKVTQSSRYLVKRTGEKVFLECVQDMDHENMFWYRQDPGLGLRLIYFSYDVKMKEKGDIPEGYSVSREKKERFSLILESASTNQTSMYLCASSPNRRQETQYFGPGTRLLVL.

This chain links TRBV6-1 with TRBJ2-1; 10 nucleotides match TRBD1. Germline V gives CDR1 MNHNS, CDR2 SASEGT. V lost 1 base, J lost 12 bases, and 9 bases stayed unmatched. This CDR3 contains 15 residues. The DNA of the CDR3 is TGTGCCAGCAGTGAAGGGACAGGGGGTGCTTTCAGGCAGTTCTTC. Protein product: CASSEGTGGAFRQFF.

The V and J genes are TRBV28 and TRBJ1-3, with D tentatively TRBD1 (5 bases). V was clipped by 6 bases and J by 6 bases, with 9 bases between them. Germline CDR1 reads MDHEN; CDR2 reads SYDVKM. This CDR3 is 12 amino acids long. Here the CDR3 reads CASRGDANTIYF. In nucleotides, the CDR3 is TGTGCCAGCAGAGGGGATGCAAACACCATATATTTT.

The chain carries TRBV5-6 and TRBJ2-7; 7 positions agree with TRBD2. J gave up 0 bases and V 2 bases, and 11 bases lay outside the gene matches. This CDR3 region has 17 residues. Germline lookup yields CDR1 SGHDT and CDR2 YYEEEE. This chain's CDR3 is CASSLLGGEGLSYEQYF. In DNA, the CDR3 is TGTGCCAGCAGCTTATTAGGCGGGGAGGGGCTCTCCTACGAGCAGTACTTC.

The genes are TRBV27 and TRBJ1-5, with 8 bases aligning to TRBD1. Germline trimming cut 5 bases from V and 0 bases from J; bases unmatched to any gene: 6. The germline V gene has CDR1 MNHEY and CDR2 SMNVEV (reference sequence). The CDR3 consists of 16 residues. The CDR3: CASSPWTGISNQPQHF. In DNA form, the CDR3 reads TGTGCCAGCAGTCCCTGGACAGGGATTAGCAATCAGCCCCAGCATTTT.

J is TRBJ1-3 and V is TRBV2; D gene ambiguous. Germline V CDR1 and CDR2: SNHLY, FYNNEI. Deletions cut 6 bases from V and 0 bases from J, with 12 bases between. The CDR3 covers 15 residues. This chain's CDR3 is CASREQLSSGNTIYF. DNA of the CDR3: TGTGCCAGCAGAGAACAATTGAGCTCTGGAAACACCATATATTTT.

This clone was found once. The chain uses TRBV10-2 and TRBJ2-3; a possible D gene is TRBD2 (7 bases). With 6 bases removed from V and 2 bases from J, the gap between germline ends came to 15 bases. Germline assignment: CDR1 WSHSY and CDR2 SAAADI. The CDR3 is made up of 15 amino acids. CDR3 sequence: CASRGGAHATDTQYF. Here the CDR3 DNA reads TGCGCCAGCAGGGGGGGGGCGCACGCCACAGATACGCAGTATTTT.

Here the CDR3 reads CASSAGTGFAYNEQFF. The CDR3 DNA sequence: TGTGCCAGCAGCGCCGGGACAGGGTTCGCCTACAATGAGCAGTTCTTC. The J gene is TRBJ2-1, the V gene TRBV7-9; 9 positions agree with TRBD1. There are 16 residues in the CDR3. Germline V gives CDR1 SEHNR, CDR2 FQNEAQ (reference sequence). Trimming cost V 5 bases and J 2 bases; bases outside gene matches: 7.

The rearrangement joins TRBV5-1 to TRBJ2-1; 10 nucleotides agree with TRBD2. This CDR3 has 16 amino acids. Trimming took 4 bases from V and 4 from J; bases not matched to a gene: 8. The germline gives CDR1 SGHRS, CDR2 YFSETQ. Here the CDR3 DNA reads TGCGCCAGCAGCGGGACCGGGACTAGCGCTTACAATGAGCAGTTCTTC. Its translation is CASSGTGTSAYNEQFF. The entire variable domain, with the rest obtained from reference TRBV5-1 and TRBJ2-1, is as follows: KAGVTQTPRYLIKTRGQQVTLSCSPISGHRSVSWYQQTPGQGLQFLFEYFSETQRNKGNFPGRFSGRQFSNSRSEMNVSTLELGDSALYLCASSGTGTSAYNEQFFGPGTRLTVL.

V gene TRBV7-9 combines with J gene TRBJ2-2; the match to TRBD1 covers 7 bases. Per germline, CDR1 SEHNR and CDR2 FQNEAQ (reference sequence). The CDR3 spans 17 residues. V shed 6 bases and J 1 base; nucleotides not matched to a gene: 11. For the CDR3, the DNA is TGTGCCAGCAGTCCTAAAGGGAACAGGGGGAACACCGGGGAGCTGTTTTTT. This gives the protein CASSPKGNRGNTGELFF.

The chain links TRBV28 to TRBJ2-3, with D perhaps being TRBD1 or TRBD2 (5 bases each). V was pared by 6 bases and J by 4 bases, with 17 bases between. This CDR3 contains 15 residues. Germline-derived CDR1 and CDR2 are MDHEN and SYDVKM. This CDR3 reads CASRGYRGGSDTQYF. DNA of the CDR3: TGTGCCAGCAGAGGGTACCGGGGCGGCTCAGATACGCAGTATTTT.

The chain links TRBV9 to TRBJ2-2; D gene ambiguous. With 2 bases removed from V and 2 bases from J, the gap between germline ends came to 10 bases. This CDR3 region has 15 residues. Per germline, CDR1 SGDLS and CDR2 YYNGEE. The CDR3 loop reads CASSVSVRNTGELFF. For the CDR3, the DNA is TGTGCCAGCAGCGTCTCCGTAAGAAACACCGGGGAGCTGTTTTTT.

This clone was picked up one time. The genes are TRBV5-8 and TRBJ2-7; the D gene is possibly TRBD1 (6 bases). Germline CDR1 reads SGHTS; CDR2 reads YDEGEE. V lost 5 bases and J 6 bases, leaving 18 bases between the germline ends. The CDR3 sequence is 14 residues long. CDR3 nucleotides: TGTGCCAGCAGTAACGGGTACAGGGCTCGCGAGCAGTACTTC. Protein sequence: CASSNGYRAREQYF.

The chain uses TRBV5-1 and TRBJ1-4; D remains ambiguous. The V end lost 3 bases, the J end lost 2 bases, and 14 bases lay between the germline ends. Germline V gives CDR1 SGHRS, CDR2 YFSETQ. This CDR3 comprises 16 residues. CDR3 residues: CASSSGGGRTNEKLFF. The CDR3 DNA is TGCGCCAGCAGCTCGGGAGGCGGACGGACTAATGAAAAACTGTTTTTT.

The chain couples TRBV11-3 to TRBJ2-6, with D possibly being TRBD1 (6 bases). The CDR3 is 19 residues long. Trimming left V 3 bases short and J 2 bases short, with 20 bases between. Per germline, CDR1 SGHNT and CDR2 YENEEA. CDR3 in DNA: TGTGCCAGCAGCTTTATGGGGGTAGGGGGAAACCCTGGGGCCAACGTCCTGACTTTC. It encodes CASSFMGVGGNPGANVLTF.

The V and J genes are TRBV7-8 and TRBJ2-2, with D uncertain. The CDR3 runs 15 residues. The germline gives CDR1 SGHVS, CDR2 FQNEAQ. CDR3 protein: CATPNRLLNTGELFF. The CDR3 DNA is TGTGCAACACCAAACAGACTTTTGAACACCGGGGAGCTGTTTTTT. The full variable domain, in which reference TRBV7-8 and TRBJ2-2 provide the parts outside the CDR3, is GAGVSQSPRYKVAKRGQDVALRCDPISGHVSLFWYQQALGQGPEFLTYFQNEAQLDKSGLPSDRFFAERPEGSVSTLKIQRTQQEDSAVYLCATPNRLLNTGELFFGEGSRLTVL.